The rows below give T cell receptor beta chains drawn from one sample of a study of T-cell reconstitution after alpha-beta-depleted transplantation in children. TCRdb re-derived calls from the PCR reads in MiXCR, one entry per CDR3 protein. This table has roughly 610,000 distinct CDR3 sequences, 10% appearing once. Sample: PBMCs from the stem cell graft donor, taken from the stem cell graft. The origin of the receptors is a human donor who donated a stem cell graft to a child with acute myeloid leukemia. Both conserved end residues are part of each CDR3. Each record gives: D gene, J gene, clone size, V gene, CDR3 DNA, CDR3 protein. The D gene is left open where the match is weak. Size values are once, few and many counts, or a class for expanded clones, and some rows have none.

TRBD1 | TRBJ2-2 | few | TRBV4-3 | TGCGCCAGCAGCCAAGGGGGACAGGGGGCGGGGACCGGGGAGCTGTTTTTT | CASSQGGQGAGTGELFF
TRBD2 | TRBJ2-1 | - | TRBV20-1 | TGCTGTGCTAGAGGGTTGCTAGCGGGCTTTTCCTACAATGAGCAGTTCTTC | CCARGLLAGFSYNEQFF
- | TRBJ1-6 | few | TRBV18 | TGTGCCAGCTCACCAGCTGCGGATTCACCCCTCCACTTT | CASSPAADSPLHF
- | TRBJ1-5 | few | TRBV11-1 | TGTGCCAGCAGCTTAGAAAGGGAGGGCAATCAGCCCCAGCATTTT | CASSLEREGNQPQHF
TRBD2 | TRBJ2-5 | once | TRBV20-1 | TGCAGTGCTAGAGGGAATAGCGGGGTAGGGCGAGAGACCCAGTACTTC | CSARGNSGVGRETQYF
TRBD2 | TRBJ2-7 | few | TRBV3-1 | TGTGCCAGCAGCCAAGGACTTGGGCTAGCGGGAGCCTACGAGCAGTACTTC | CASSQGLGLAGAYEQYF
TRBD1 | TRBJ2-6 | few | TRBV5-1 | TGCGCCAGCAGCCTTTTCGGACAGGGGTCGGCTGGGGCCAACGTCCTGACTTTC | CASSLFGQGSAGANVLTF
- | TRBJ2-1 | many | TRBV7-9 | TGTGCCAGCAAGCTCTACAATGAGCAGTTCTTC | CASKLYNEQFF
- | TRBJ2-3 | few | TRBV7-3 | TGTGCCAGCAGCTCGCCGACCGACCCAGATACGCAGTATTTT | CASSSPTDPDTQYF
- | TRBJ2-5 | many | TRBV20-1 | TGCAGTGCCCTTGGGGACAACCAAGAGACCCAGTACTTC | CSALGDNQETQYF
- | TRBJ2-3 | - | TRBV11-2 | TGTGCCAGCAGCTTAGTTTACCGGGGAGAAAGGGATACGCAGTATTTT | CASSLVYRGERDTQYF
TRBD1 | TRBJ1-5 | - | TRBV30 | TGTGCCTGGATGACCGGGACAGGGAATCAGCCCCAGCATTTT | CAWMTGTGNQPQHF
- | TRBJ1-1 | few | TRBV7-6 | TGTGCCAGCAGCAATGCAGGGGTTGGGACTGAAGCTTTCTTT | CASSNAGVGTEAFF
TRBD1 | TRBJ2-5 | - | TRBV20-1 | TGCAGTGCTCATGACAGGGGGCTGGGAGAGACCCAGTACTTC | CSAHDRGLGETQYF
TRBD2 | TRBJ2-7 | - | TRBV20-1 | TGCAGTGCTAGTACGCTAGCGGTGACCTACGAGCAGTACTTC | CSASTLAVTYEQYF
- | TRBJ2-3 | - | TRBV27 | TGTGCCAGCAGCCCCACGGACTCCACAGATACGCAGTATTTT | CASSPTDSTDTQYF
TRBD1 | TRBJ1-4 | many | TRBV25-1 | TGTGCCAGCAGTCTGACAGGGGGCTTGCCTAATGAAAAACTGTTTTTT | CASSLTGGLPNEKLFF
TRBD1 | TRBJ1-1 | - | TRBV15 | TGTGCCACCAGCAGAAGGGACAGGGCGGACACTGAAGCTTTCTTT | CATSRRDRADTEAFF